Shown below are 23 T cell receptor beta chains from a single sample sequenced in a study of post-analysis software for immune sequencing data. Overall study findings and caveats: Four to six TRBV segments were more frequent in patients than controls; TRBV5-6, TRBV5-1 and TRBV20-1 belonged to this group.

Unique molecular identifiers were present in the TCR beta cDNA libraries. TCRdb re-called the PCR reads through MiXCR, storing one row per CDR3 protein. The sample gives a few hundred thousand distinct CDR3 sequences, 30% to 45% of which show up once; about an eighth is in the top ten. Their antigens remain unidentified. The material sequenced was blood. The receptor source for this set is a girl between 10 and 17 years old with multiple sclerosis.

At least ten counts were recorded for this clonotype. The CDR3 spells CASSLQVLSMQRGRHTQYF. In nucleotides, the CDR3 is TGTGCCAGCAGTTTGCAGGTTCTTTCTATGCAGCGGGGCCGACATACGCAGTATTTT. The genes are TRBV12-3 or TRBV12-4 and TRBJ2-3; 7 nucleotides agree with TRBD2. The CDR3 has 19 residues. V gave up 3 bases and J gave up 7 bases; unmatched junction bases: 22.

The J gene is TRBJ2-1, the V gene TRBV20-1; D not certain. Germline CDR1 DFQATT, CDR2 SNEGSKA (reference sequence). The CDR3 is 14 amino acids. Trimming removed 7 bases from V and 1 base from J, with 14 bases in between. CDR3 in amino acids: CSVGGWLSYNEQFF. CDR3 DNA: TGCAGTGTAGGTGGGTGGTTGTCCTACAATGAGCAGTTCTTC.

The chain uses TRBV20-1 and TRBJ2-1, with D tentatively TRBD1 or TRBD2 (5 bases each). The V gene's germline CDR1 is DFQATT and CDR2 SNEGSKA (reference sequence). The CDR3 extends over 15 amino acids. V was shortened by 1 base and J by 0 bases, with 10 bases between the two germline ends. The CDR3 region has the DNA TGCAGTGCTAGAGGTGGGGGTTTCTCCTACAATGAGCAGTTCTTC. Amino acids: CSARGGGFSYNEQFF.

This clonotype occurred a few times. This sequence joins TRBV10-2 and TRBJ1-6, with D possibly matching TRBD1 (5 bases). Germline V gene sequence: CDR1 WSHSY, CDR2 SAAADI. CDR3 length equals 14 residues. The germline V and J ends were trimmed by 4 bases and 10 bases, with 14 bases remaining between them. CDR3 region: CASSVGTGWSPLHF. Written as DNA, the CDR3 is TGCGCCAGCAGTGTTGGGACGGGGTGGTCACCCCTCCACTTT.

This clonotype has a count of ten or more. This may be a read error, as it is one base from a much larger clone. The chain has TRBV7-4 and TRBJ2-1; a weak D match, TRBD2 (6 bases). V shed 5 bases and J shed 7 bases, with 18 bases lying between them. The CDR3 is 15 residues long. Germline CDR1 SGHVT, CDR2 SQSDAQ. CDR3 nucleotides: TGTGCCAGCAGCATGGGAGGTGGAGGGCGGAATGAGCAGTTCTTC. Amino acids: CASSMGGGGRNEQFF.

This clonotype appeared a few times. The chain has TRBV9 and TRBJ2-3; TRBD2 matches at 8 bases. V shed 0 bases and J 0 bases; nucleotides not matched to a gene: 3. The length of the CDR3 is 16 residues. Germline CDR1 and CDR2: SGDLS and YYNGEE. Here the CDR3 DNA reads TGTGCCAGCAGCGTAGGCGGGGGGCGTAGCACAGATACGCAGTATTTT. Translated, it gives CASSVGGGRSTDTQYF.

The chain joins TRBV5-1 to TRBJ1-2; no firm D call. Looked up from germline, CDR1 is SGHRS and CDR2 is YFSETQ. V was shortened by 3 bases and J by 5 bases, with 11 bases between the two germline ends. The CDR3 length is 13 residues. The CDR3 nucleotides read TGCGCCAGCAGCTCAATACTTCGATATGGCTACACCTTC. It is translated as CASSSILRYGYTF. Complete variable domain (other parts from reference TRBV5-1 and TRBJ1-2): KAGVTQTPRYLIKTRGQQVTLSCSPISGHRSVSWYQQTPGQGLQFLFEYFSETQRNKGNFPGRFSGRQFSNSRSEMNVSTLELGDSALYLCASSSILRYGYTFGSGTRLTVV.

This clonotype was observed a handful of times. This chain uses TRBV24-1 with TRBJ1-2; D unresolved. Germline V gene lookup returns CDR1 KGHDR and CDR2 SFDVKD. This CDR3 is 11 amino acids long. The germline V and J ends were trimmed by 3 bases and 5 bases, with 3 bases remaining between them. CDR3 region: CATSDTYGYTF. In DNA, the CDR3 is TGTGCCACCAGTGATACTTATGGCTACACCTTC.

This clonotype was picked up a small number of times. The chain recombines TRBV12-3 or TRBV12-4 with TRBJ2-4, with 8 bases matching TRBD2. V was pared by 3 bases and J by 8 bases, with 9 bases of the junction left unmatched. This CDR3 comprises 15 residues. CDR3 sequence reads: CASSFVAGGADIQYF. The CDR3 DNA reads TGTGCCAGCAGTTTCGTTGCGGGGGGCGCAGACATTCAGTACTTC.

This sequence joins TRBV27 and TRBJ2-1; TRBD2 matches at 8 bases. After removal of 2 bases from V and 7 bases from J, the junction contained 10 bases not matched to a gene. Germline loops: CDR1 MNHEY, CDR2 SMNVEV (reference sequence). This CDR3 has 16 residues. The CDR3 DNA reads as TGTGCCAGCAGTTTAAGGGGCCTGGGACTAGTGAATGAGCAGTTCTTC. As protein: CASSLRGLGLVNEQFF.

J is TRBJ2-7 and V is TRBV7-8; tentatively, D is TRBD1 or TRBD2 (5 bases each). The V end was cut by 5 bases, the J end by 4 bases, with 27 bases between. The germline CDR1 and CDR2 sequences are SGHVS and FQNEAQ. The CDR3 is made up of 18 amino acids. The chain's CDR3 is CASSQGIKRMSGGYEQYF. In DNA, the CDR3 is TGTGCCAGCAGCCAAGGTATCAAGAGAATGTCTGGGGGATACGAGCAGTACTTC.

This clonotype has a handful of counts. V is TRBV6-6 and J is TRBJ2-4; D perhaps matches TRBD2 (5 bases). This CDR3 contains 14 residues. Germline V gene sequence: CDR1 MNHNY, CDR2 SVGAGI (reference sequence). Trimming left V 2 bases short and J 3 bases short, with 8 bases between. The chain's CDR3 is CASSYEGYKNIQYF. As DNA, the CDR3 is TGTGCCAGCAGTTACGAGGGATACAAAAACATTCAGTACTTC.

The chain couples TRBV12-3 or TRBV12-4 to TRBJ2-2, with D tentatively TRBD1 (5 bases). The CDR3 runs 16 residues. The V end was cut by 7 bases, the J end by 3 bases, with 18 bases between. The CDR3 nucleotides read TGTGCCAGCAAGGGGTTAGTGCAGACTGACACCGGGGAGCTGTTTTTT. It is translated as CASKGLVQTDTGELFF.

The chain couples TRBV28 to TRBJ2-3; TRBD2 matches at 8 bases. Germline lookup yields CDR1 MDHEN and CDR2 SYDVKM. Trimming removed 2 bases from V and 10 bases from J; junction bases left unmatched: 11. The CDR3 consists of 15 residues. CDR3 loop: CASSLPREVRGPQYF. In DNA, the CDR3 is TGTGCCAGCAGTTTACCGCGGGAGGTCAGGGGACCGCAGTATTTT. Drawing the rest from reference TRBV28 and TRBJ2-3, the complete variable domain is DVKVTQSSRYLVKRTGEKVFLECVQDMDHENMFWYRQDPGLGLRLIYFSYDVKMKEKGDIPEGYSVSREKKERFSLILESASTNQTSMYLCASSLPREVRGPQYFGPGTRLTVL.

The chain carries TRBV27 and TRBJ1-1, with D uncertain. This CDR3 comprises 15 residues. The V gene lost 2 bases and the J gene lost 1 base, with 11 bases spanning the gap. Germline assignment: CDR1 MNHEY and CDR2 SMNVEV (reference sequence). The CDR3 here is CASSLMFWRNTEAFF. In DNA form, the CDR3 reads TGTGCCAGCAGTTTAATGTTCTGGAGGAACACTGAAGCTTTCTTT.

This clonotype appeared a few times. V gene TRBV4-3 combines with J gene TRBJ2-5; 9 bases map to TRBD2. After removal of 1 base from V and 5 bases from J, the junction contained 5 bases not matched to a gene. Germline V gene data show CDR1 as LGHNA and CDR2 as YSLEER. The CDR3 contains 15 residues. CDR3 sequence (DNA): TGCGCCAGCAGCCAAGCGGGGACTAGCTTCGAGACCCAGTACTTC. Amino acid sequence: CASSQAGTSFETQYF.

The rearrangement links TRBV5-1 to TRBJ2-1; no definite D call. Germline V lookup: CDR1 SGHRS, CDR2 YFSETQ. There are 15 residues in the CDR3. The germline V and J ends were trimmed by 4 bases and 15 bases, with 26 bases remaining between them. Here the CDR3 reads CASSTGYRVNPDWFF. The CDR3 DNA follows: TGCGCCAGCAGCACTGGCTACCGGGTCAACCCGGATTGGTTCTTC.

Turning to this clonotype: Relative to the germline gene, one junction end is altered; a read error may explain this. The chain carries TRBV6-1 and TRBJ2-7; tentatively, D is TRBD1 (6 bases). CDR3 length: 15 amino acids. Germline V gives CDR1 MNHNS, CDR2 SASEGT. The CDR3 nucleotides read TGTGCCAGCAGTGAAGGGGCAGGGGCCTTCTACGGGCAGTACTTC. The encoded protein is CASSEGAGAFYGQYF.

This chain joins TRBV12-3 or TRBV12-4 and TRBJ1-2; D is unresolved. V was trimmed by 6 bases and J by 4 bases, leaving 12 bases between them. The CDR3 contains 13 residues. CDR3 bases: TGTGCCAGCAGCTCGGACGGAACCTATGGCTACACCTTC. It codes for CASSSDGTYGYTF.

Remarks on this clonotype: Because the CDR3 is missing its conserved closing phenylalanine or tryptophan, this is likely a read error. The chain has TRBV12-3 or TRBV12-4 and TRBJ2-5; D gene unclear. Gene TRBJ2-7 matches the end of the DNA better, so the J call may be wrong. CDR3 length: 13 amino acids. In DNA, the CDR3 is TGTGCCAGCAGTTTCGGTCCGTCCTACGAGCAGTACTGC. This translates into CASSFGPSYEQYC.

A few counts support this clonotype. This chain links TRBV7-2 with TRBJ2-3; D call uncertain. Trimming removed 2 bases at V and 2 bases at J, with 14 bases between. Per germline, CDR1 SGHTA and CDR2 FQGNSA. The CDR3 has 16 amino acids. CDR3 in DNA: TGTGCCAGCAGCTTACCCCGTAGCCTTCCCACAGATACGCAGTATTTT. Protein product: CASSLPRSLPTDTQYF.

Here the CDR3 reads CSARGIFPDRPSGEAFF. DNA for the CDR3: TGCAGTGCTAGAGGAATCTTCCCCGACAGGCCGAGTGGTGAAGCTTTCTTT. This chain uses TRBV20-1 with TRBJ1-1; weak D call: TRBD1 (6 bases). The CDR3 is 17 residues long. Germline loops: CDR1 DFQATT, CDR2 SNEGSKA (reference sequence). The V and J ends lost 1 base and 7 bases respectively, with 25 bases between them.

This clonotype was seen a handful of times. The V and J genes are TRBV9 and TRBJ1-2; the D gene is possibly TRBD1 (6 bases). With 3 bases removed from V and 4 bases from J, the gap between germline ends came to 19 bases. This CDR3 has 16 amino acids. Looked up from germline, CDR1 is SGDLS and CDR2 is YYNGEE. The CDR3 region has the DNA TGTGCCAGCAGCGCCAGAGATCCAGGGGCCGTCTATGGCTACACCTTC. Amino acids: CASSARDPGAVYGYTF.